This TCR beta chain was recovered during a study of post-analysis software for immune sequencing data. Notes on this clonotype: Its antigen is unidentified.

The CDR3 runs to 14 residues. Trimming removed 1 base at V and 3 bases at J, with 9 bases between. Germline loops: CDR1 MNHNS, CDR2 SASEGT. Study results and caveats: Multiple sclerosis was associated with a significant reduction in normalized Chao1 diversity relative to controls. Included in a set of a handful of TRBV segments more frequent in patients than controls were TRBV5-6, TRBV5-1 and TRBV20-1.

Unique molecular identifiers tagged the TCR beta cDNA libraries. Out of 1 to 10 million T cells, roughly 0.5 million cDNA molecules were generated. TCRdb ran MiXCR on the PCR reads and lists one entry per CDR3 protein. The top ten hold approximately 10% of the sample, which has hundreds of thousands of distinct CDR3 sequences, around 60% seen once. V and J are TRBV6-1 and TRBJ1-2, with a possible D match to TRBD1 (6 bases). The clonotype comes from a girl aged 2-10 years with multiple sclerosis. Sample: blood. The DNA of the CDR3 is TGTGCCAGCAGTGAAGTACAGGGCTACTATGGCTACACCTTC. Translation gives CASSEVQGYYGYTF.